This T cell receptor (beta chain) was profiled in a study of blood T cell repertoires in COVID-19 (dated by TCRdb to about 2020). Study-level background: The collaborator samples originated in the United States, Italy and Spain and spanned the acute and convalescent phases of COVID-19. Where available, HLA class I and class II types were obtained from metadata supplied by the sample provider rather than from assay-based typing. Samples were obtained from the ongoing ImmuneRACE study (first 160 participants) and from approximately 1,200 subjects provided by 6 global collaborators. The material from the prospective study consisted of cDNA or gDNA derived from T cells, B-cell-depleted T cells, or PBMCs. Subjects who had been exposed to COVID-19, were actively infected with it, or had recovered from it provided the deeply sampled blood TCRbeta repertoires that made up the dataset. The sample metadata nearly always contained a de-identified subject ID, COVID-19 status, age in years and sex. The repertoires were released in a freely available public database intended as a resource for research on the immune response to SARS-CoV-2.

Collaborating institutions collected whole blood in K2EDTA tubes following their own protocols. For TCRbeta analysis, collaborator samples were shipped as frozen whole blood, as isolated PBMCs, or as DNA extracted from either sample type. TCRbeta CDR3 regions were amplified from genomic DNA by means of the immunoSEQ Assay, a bias-controlled multiplex PCR. The authors processed their data as follows. The number of nucleated cells in each sample was estimated from the amplification of reference gene primers within the assay. To quantify the absolute abundance of each unique TCRbeta CDR3 rearrangement, sequence reads were collapsed and filtered. Productive Simpson clonality was computed per sample as the square root of Simpson's diversity index over productive rearrangements. Imported from immuneACCESS, the table was reduced by TCRdb to in-frame sequences with V and J called. These copies leave out some clones; in studies compared against another copy, an unresolved V gene accounts for under half, and the cause of the remainder is not known. The DNA gave D and trimming, while V, J and clone size come from that table. Counted in this sample were 300,000 to 350,000 clones; 87% of them appeared once. Approximately 2.2% of the sample is held by the ten biggest clonotypes.

Regarding this clone: Its cognate antigen has yet to be identified. One base away there is no much larger clone; base qualities are not given.

CDR1 and CDR2 are drawn from the germline V gene: SGHRS, YFSETQ. V was cut back by 1 base and J by 6 bases, leaving a gap of 10 bases between them. The CDR3 spans 13 residues, from the cysteine through the phenylalanine. Only CDR3 DNA remains: 39 bases, in frame from the first base. Overall study outcomes, separate from this receptor: The quantity of clinical and demographic metadata differed by source and by participant and was supplied without curation.

The sequence was collected from a man between 18 and 29 years old with active or convalescent COVID-19. The chain uses TRBV5-1 and TRBJ1-2; the D gene cannot be resolved reliably. Input material: peripheral blood. CDR3 region: CASSLIWQDGYTF. DNA sequence: TGCGCCAGCAGCTTGATTTGGCAGGATGGCTACACCTTC. Reference TRBV5-1 and TRBJ1-2 genes cover what lies past the CDR3, so the full variable domain is KAGVTQTPRYLIKTRGQQVTLSCSPISGHRSVSWYQQTPGQGLQFLFEYFSETQRNKGNFPGRFSGRQFSNSRSEMNVSTLELGDSALYLCASSLIWQDGYTFGSGTRLTVV.